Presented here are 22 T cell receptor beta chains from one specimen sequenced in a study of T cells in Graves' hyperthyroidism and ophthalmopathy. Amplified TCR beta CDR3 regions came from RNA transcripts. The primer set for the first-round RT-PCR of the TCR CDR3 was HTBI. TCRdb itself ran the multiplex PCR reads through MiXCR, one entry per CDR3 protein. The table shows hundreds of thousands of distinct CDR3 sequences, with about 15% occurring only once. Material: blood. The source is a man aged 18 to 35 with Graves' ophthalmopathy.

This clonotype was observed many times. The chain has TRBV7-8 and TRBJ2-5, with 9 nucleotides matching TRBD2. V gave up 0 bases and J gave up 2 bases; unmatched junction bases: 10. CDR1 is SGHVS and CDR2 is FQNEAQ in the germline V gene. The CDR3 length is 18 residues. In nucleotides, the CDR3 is TGTGCCAGCAGCTTAGCTTTAAGGGGCGGGGGGGATCAAGAGACCCAGTACTTC. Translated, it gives CASSLALRGGGDQETQYF.

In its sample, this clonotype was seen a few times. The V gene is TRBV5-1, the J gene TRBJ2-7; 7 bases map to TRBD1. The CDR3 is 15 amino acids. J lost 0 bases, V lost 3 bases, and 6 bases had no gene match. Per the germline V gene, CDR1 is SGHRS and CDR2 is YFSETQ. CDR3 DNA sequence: TGCGCCAGCAGCTCAAGGACAGGAGCCTCCTACGAGCAGTACTTC. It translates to CASSSRTGASYEQYF.

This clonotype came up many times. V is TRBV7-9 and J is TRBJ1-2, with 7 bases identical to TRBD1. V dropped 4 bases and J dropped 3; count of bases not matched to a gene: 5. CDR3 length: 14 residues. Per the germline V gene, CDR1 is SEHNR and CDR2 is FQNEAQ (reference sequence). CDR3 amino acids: CASSWTGQHYGYTF. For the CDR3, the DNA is TGTGCCAGCAGCTGGACGGGACAGCACTATGGCTACACCTTC.

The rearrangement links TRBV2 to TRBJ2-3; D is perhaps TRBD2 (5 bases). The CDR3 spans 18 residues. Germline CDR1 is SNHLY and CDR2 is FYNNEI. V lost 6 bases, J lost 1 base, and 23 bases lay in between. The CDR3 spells CASRGSRASGSRTDTQYF. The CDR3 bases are TGTGCCAGCAGGGGGTCAAGGGCGTCGGGGTCTCGCACAGATACGCAGTATTTT.

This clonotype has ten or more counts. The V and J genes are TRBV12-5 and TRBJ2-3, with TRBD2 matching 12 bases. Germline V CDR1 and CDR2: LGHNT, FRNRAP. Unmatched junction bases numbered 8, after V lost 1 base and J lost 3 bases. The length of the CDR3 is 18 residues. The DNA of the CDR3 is TGTGCTAGTGGTTTGGGTGCAGGAGGGACTAGCGGGACAGATACGCAGTATTTT. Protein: CASGLGAGGTSGTDTQYF.

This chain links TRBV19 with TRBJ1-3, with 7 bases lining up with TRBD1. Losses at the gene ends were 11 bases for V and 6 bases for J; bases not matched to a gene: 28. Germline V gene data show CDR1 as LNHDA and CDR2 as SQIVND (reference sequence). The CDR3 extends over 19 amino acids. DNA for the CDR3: TGTGCCCCCAAAGGACGGGCAGGGGGTACTGACAGGGATGAAAACACCATATATTTT. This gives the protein CAPKGRAGGTDRDENTIYF. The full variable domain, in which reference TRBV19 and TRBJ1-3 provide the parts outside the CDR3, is DGGITQSPKYLFRKEGQNVTLSCEQNLNHDAMYWYRQDPGQGLRLIYYSQIVNDFQKGDIAEGYSVSREKKESFPLTVTSAQKNPTAFYLCAPKGRAGGTDRDENTIYFGEGSWLTVV.

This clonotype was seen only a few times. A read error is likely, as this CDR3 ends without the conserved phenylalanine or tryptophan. The DNA of the CDR3 is TGTGCCAGCAGTCCCAGGGGGCGATCCGGGGAGCTGTTTCTT. As protein: CASSPRGRSGELFL. The V and J genes are TRBV6-1 and TRBJ2-2; 8 bases fit TRBD1. This CDR3 contains 14 residues. From germline, CDR1 is MNHNS and CDR2 SASEGT. V shed 5 bases, J shed 6 bases, and the junction held 5 bases outside the gene matches.

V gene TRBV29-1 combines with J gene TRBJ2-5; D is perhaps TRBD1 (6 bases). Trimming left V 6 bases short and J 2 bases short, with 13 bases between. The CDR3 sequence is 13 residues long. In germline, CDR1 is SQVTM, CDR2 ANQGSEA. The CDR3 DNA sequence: TGCAGCGTGATCGGACAGAGACAAGAGACCCAGTACTTC. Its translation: CSVIGQRQETQYF.

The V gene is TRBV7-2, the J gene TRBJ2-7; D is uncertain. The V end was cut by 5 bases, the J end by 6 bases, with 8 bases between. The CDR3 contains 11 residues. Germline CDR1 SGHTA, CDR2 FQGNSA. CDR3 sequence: CASSLWSEQYF. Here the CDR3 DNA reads TGTGCCAGCAGCCTGTGGAGCGAGCAGTACTTC.

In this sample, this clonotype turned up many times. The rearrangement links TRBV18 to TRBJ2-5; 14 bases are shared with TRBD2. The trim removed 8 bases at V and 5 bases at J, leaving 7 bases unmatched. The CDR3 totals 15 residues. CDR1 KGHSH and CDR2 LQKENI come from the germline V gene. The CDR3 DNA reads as TGTGCCAGCCAGACTAGCGGGAGGGCCAGGGAGACCCAGTACTTC. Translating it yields CASQTSGRARETQYF.

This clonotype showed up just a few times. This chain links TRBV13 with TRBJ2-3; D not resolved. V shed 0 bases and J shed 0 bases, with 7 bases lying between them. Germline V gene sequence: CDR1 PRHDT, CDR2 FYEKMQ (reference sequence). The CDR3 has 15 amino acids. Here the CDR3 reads CASSLGSLSTDTQYF. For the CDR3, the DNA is TGTGCCAGCAGCTTAGGCAGCCTAAGCACAGATACGCAGTATTTT.

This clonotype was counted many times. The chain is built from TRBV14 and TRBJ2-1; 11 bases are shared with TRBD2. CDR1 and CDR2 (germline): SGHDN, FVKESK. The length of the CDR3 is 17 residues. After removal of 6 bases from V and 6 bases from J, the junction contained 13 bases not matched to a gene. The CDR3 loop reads CASSPRIGTSGRNEQFF. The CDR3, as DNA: TGTGCCAGCAGTCCAAGAATAGGGACTAGCGGTCGCAATGAGCAGTTCTTC.

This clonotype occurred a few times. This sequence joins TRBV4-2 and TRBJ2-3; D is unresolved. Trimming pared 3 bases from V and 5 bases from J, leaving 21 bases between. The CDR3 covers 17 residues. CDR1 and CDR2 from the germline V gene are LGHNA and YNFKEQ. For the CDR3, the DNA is TGTGCCAGCAGCCACTATCATTCAAGTGGTACCGTAGATACGCAGTATTTT. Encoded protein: CASSHYHSSGTVDTQYF.

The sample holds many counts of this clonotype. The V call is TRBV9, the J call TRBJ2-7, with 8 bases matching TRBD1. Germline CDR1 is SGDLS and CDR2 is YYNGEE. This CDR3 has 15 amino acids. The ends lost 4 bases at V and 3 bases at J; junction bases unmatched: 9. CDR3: CASSLGTGDYYEQYF. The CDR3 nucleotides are TGTGCCAGCAGCCTAGGGACAGGAGATTACTACGAGCAGTACTTC.

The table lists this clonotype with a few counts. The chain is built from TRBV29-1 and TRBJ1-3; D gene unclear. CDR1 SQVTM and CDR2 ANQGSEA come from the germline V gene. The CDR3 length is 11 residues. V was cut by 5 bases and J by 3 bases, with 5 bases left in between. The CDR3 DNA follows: TGCAGCGTTCATTTTGGAAACACCATATATTTT. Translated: CSVHFGNTIYF.

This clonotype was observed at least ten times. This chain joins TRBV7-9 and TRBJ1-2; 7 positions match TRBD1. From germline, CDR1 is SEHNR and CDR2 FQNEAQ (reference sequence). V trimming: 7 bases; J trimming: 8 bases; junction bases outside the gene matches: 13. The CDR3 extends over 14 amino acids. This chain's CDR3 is CASILTTGAGGYTF. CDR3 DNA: TGTGCCAGCATCCTCACTACAGGGGCGGGAGGCTACACCTTC.

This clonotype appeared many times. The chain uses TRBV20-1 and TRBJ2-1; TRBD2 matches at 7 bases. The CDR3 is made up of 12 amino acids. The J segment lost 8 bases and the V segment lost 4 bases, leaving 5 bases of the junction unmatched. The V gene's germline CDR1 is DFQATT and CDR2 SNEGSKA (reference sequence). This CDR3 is CSAMTSIDEQFF. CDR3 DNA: TGCAGTGCTATGACTAGCATCGATGAGCAGTTCTTC.

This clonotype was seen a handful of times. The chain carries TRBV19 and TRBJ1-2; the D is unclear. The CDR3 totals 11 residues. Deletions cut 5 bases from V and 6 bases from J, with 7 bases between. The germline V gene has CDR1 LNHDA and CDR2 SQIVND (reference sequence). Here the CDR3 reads CASSHGDGYTF. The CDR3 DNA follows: TGTGCCAGTAGTCATGGGGATGGCTACACCTTC.

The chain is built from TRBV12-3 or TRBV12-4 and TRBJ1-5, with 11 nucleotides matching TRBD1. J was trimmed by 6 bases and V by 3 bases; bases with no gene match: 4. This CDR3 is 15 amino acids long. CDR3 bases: TGTGCCAGCAGTTTCCCGGGACAGGGGGTTCAGCCCCAGCATTTT. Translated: CASSFPGQGVQPQHF.

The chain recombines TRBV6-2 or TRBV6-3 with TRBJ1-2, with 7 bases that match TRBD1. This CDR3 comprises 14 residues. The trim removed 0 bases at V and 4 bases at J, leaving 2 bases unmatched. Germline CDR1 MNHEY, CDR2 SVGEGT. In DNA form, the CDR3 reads TGTGCCAGCAGTTACTCGGGACAGCTCTATGGCTACACCTTC. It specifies CASSYSGQLYGYTF.

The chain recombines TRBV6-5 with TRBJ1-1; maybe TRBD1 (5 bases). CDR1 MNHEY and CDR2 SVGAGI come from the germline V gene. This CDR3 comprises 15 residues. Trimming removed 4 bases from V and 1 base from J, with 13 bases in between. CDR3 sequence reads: CASSFPPTGNTEAFF. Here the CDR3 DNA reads TGTGCCAGCAGTTTCCCCCCAACAGGGAACACTGAAGCTTTCTTT.

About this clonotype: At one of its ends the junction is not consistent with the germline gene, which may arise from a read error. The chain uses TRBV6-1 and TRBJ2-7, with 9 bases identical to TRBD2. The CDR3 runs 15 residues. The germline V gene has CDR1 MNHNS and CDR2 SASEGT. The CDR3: CVSSALAGEGDEQYF. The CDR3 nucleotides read TGTGTCAGCAGTGCCTTAGCGGGAGAGGGCGACGAGCAGTACTTC.